This T cell receptor beta chain came from a study of monozygotic twins with inflammatory bowel disease. Whole-blood total RNA was extracted without T cell sorting. In preparing each TCR library, about 3.5 ug of total RNA was used. TCRdb reprocessed the 5' RACE reads; each CDR3 protein has one entry and no DNA is given. The sample has 160,000 or so distinct CDR3 sequences; the top ten hold around 2.4%. Study-level findings and limits: Telling apart the different T cell subtypes was not possible. Repertoire similarity did not differ between concordant and discordant twins, possibly owing to limited power.

Germline V CDR1 and CDR2: SQVTM, ANQGSEA. This CDR3 has 12 amino acids. In regard to this clonotype: What it recognizes is unknown.

The sequence derives from a human donor with ulcerative colitis or Crohn's disease, or a healthy co-twin of an affected twin (not recorded which). V usage is TRBV29-1 and J usage is TRBJ1-1. The sequencing sample was made of blood. CDR3 sequence: CSVFRVNTEAFF. The complete variable domain, with remaining parts taken from reference TRBV29-1 and TRBJ1-1, reads SAVISQKPSRDICQRGTSLTIQCQVDSQVTMMFWYRQQPGQSLTLIATANQGSEATYESGFVIDKFPISRPNLTFSTLTVSNMSPEDSSIYLCSVFRVNTEAFFGQGTRLTVV.